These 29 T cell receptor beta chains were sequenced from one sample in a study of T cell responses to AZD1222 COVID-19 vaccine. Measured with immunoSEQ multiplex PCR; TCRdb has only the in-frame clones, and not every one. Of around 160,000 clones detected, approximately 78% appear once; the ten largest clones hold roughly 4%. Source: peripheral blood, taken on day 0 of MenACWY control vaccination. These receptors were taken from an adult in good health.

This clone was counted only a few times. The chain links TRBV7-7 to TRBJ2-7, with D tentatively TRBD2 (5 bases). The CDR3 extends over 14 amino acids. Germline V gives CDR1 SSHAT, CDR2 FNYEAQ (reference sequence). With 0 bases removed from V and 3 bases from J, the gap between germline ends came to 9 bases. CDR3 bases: TGTGCCAGCAGCTTAGCATACGGGGACTACGAGCAGTACTTC. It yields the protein CASSLAYGDYEQYF.

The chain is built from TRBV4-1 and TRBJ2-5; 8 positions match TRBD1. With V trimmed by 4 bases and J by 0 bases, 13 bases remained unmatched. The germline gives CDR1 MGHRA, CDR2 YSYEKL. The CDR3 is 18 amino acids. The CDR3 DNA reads TGCGCCAGCAGCCGGGGACAGGTCCTTGTATTAAACCAAGAGACCCAGTACTTC. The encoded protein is CASSRGQVLVLNQETQYF.

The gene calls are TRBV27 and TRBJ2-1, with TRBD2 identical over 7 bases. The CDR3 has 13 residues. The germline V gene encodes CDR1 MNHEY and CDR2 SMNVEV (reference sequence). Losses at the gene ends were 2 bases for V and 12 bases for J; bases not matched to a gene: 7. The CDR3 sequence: CASSLTEGRGQFF. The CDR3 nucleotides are TGTGCCAGCAGTTTAACCGAGGGGAGGGGGCAGTTCTTC.

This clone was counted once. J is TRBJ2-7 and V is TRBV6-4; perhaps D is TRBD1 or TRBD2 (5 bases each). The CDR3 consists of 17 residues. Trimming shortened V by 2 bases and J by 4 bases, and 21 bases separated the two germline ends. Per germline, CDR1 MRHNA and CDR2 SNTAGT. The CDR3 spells CASSDTGPTSGAYEQYV. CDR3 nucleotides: TGTGCCAGCAGTGACACTGGACCTACTAGTGGGGCTTACGAGCAGTACGTC.

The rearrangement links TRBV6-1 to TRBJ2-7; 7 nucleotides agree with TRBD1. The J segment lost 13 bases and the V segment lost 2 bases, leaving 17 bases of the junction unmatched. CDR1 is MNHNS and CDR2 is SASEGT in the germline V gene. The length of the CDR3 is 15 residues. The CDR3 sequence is CASSEIYRGDRDHYV. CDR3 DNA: TGTGCCAGCAGTGAAATTTATCGTGGTGACAGGGATCATTACGTC.

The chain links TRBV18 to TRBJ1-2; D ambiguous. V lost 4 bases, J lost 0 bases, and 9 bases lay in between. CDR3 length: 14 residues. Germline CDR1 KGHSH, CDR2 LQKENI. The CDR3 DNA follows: TGTGCCAGCTCACAGGACGGAGCTAACTATGGCTACACCTTC. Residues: CASSQDGANYGYTF.

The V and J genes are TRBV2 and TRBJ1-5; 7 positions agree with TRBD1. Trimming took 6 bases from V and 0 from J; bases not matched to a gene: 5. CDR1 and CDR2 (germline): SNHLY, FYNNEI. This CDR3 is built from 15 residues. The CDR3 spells CASSPGGYSNQPQHF. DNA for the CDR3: TGTGCCAGCAGCCCAGGGGGTTATAGCAATCAGCCCCAGCATTTT.

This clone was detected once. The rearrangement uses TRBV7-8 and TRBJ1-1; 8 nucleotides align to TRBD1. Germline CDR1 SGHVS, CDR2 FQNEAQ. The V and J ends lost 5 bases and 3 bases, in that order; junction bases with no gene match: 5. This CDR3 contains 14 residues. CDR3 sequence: CASSQGQEYTEAFF. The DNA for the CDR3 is TGTGCCAGCAGCCAGGGACAGGAGTACACTGAAGCTTTCTTT.

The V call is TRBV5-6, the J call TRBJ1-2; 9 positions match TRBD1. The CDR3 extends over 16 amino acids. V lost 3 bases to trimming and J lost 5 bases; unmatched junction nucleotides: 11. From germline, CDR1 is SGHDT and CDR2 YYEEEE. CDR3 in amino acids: CASSSRDRAIGYGYTF. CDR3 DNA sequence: TGTGCCAGCAGCTCCAGGGACAGGGCGATTGGGTATGGCTACACCTTC.

The CDR3 nucleotides read TGTGCCAGCAGCGTAGAGTTGAACGATCAGCCCCAGCATTTT. This sequence encodes CASSVELNDQPQHF. This chain joins TRBV9 and TRBJ1-5; no reliable D call. The V end lost 0 bases, the J end lost 5 bases, and 9 bases lay between the germline ends. Germline lookup yields CDR1 SGDLS and CDR2 YYNGEE. This CDR3 region has 14 residues.

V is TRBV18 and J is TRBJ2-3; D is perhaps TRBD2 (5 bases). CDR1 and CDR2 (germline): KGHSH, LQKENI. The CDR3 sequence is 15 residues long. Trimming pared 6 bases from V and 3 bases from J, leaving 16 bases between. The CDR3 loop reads CASSDRYQRTDTQYF. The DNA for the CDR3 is TGTGCCAGCTCGGACCGGTATCAGCGGACAGATACGCAGTATTTT.

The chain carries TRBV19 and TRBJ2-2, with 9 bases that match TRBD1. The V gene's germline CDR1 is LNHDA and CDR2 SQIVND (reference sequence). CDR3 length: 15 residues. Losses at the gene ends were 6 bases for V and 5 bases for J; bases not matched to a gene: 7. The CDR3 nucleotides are TGTGCCAGTAGGAAGGGACAGGGCGGTACCGGGGAGCTGTTTTTT. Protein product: CASRKGQGGTGELFF.

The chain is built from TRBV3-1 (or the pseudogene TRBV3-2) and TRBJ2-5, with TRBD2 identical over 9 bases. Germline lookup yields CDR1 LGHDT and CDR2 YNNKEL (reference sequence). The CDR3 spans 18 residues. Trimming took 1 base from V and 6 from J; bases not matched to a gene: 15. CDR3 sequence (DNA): TGTGCCAGCAGCCAAGGCCTTGCTGGCGGGGGGGCCTTCCAGACCCAGTACTTC. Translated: CASSQGLAGGGAFQTQYF.

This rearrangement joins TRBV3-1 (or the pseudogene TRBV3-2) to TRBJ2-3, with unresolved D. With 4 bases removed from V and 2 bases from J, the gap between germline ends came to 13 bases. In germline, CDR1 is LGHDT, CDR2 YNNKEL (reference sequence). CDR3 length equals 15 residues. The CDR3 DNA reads TGTGCCAGCAGCCCCCTACTAAAATCCACAGATACGCAGTATTTT. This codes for CASSPLLKSTDTQYF.

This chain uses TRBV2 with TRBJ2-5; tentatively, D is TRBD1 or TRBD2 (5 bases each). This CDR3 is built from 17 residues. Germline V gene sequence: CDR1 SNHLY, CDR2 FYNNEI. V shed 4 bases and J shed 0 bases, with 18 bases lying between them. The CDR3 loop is CASSGFHTGLNQETQYF. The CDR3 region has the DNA TGTGCCAGCAGTGGTTTCCACACGGGGCTAAACCAAGAGACCCAGTACTTC.

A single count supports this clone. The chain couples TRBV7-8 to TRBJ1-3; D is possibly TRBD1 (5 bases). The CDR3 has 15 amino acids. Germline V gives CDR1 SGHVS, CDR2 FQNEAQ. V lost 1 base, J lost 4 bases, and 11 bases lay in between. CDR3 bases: TGTGCCAGCAGCTTAGTATTGAGACAGGGAAACACCATATATTTT. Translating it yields CASSLVLRQGNTIYF.

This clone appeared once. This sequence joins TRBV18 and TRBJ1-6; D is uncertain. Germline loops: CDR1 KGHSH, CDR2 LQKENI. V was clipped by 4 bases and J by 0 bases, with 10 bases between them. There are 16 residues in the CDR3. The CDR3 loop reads CASSLQRSSYNSPLHF. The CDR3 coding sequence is TGTGCCAGCTCACTCCAGCGGAGCTCCTATAATTCACCCCTCCACTTT.

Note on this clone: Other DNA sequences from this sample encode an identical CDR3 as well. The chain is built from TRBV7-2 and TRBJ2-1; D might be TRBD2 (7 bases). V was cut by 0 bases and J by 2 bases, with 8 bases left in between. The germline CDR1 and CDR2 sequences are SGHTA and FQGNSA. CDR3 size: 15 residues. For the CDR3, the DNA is TGTGCCAGCAGCTTAGCGGGGGGGCCCTACAATGAGCAGTTCTTC. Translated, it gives CASSLAGGPYNEQFF.

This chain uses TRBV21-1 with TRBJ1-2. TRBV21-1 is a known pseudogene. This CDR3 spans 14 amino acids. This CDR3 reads CASSKVGRNYGYTF. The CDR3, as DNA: TGTGCCAGCAGCAAAGTGGGGAGAAACTATGGCTACACCTTC.

The CDR3 region is CASRGDRGRGNQPQHF. DNA for the CDR3: TGTGCCAGCAGGGGGGACAGGGGACGGGGCAATCAGCCCCAGCATTTT. The V call is TRBV28, the J call TRBJ1-5; 10 bases map to TRBD1. This CDR3 is built from 16 residues. After removal of 6 bases from V and 2 bases from J, the junction contained 7 bases not matched to a gene. CDR1 is MDHEN, CDR2 SYDVKM, per germline.

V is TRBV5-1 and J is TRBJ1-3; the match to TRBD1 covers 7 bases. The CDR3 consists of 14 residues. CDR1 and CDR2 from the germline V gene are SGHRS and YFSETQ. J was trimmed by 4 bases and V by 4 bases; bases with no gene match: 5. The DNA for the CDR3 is TGCGCCAGCAGCGAGGGGGCGGGAGGAAACACCATATATTTT. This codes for CASSEGAGGNTIYF.

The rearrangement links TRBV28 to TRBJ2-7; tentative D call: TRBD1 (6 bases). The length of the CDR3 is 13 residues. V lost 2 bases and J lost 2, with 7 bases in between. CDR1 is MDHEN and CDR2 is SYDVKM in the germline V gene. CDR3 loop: CASSLQGTYEQYV. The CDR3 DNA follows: TGTGCCAGCAGTTTACAGGGGACCTACGAGCAGTACGTC.

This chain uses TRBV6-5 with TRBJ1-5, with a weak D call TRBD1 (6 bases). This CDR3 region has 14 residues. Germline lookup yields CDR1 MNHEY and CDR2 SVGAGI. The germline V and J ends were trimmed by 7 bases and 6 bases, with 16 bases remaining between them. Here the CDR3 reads CASTLWQGSQPQHF. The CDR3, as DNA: TGTGCCAGCACCCTCTGGCAGGGGAGTCAGCCCCAGCATTTT.

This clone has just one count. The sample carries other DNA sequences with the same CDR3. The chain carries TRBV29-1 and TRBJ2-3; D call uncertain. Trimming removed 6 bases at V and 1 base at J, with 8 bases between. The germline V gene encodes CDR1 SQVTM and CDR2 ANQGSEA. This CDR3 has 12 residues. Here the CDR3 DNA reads TGCAGCGTCGCTCCAGGCACAGATACGCAGTATTTT. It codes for CSVAPGTDTQYF.

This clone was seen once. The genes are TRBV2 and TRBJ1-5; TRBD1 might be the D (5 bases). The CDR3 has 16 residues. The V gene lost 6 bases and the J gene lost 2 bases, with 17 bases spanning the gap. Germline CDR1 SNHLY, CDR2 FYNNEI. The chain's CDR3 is CASRFFEWGGNQPQHF. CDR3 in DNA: TGTGCCAGCAGATTCTTCGAGTGGGGGGGCAATCAGCCCCAGCATTTT.

This CDR3 is CASSEVTDTGELFF. The CDR3 DNA reads as TGTGCCAGCAGTGAAGTGACGGACACCGGGGAGCTGTTTTTT. This sequence joins TRBV2 and TRBJ2-2; D not certain. Germline-derived CDR1 and CDR2 are SNHLY and FYNNEI. The CDR3 is made up of 14 amino acids. V shed 1 base and J shed 3 bases, with 6 bases lying between them.

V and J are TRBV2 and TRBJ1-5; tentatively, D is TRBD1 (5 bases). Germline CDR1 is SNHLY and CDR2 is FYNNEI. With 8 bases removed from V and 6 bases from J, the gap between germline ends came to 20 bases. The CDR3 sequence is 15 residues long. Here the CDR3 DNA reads TGTGCCAGCCGGCGAGGGGCTCTAGGCGGTCAGCCCCAGCATTTT. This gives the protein CASRRGALGGQPQHF.

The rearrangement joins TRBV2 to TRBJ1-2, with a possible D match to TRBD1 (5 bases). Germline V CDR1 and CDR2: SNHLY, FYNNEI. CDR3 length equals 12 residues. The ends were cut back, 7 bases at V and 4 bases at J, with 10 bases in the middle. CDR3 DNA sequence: TGTGCCAGCAAGGAACAGGTCTATGGCTACACCTTC. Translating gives CASKEQVYGYTF.

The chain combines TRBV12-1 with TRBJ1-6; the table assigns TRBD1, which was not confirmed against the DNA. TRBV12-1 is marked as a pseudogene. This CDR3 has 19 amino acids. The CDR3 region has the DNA TGTGCCAGCAGCCGCGGGACAGGGCGCCGGAGCTCCTATAATTCACCCCTCCACTTT. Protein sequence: CASSRGTGRRSSYNSPLHF.